The 8 T cell receptor beta chains listed next were all sequenced from one sample in a study of blood T cells in healthy people across ages. For the second PCR, which ran for about 7 to 12 cycles, a sample-barcoded 5' primer and a J-beta primer mix were used. One entry per CDR3 protein, called by TCRdb with MiXCR from the 5' RACE reads. The sample shows approximately 2,000,000 distinct CDR3 sequences, more than 35% of them seen only once. The specimen sequenced was blood. These receptor sequences come from a human donor in good health.

This chain joins TRBV5-5 and TRBJ2-1; 12 nucleotides align to TRBD2. After removal of 6 bases from V and 0 bases from J, the junction contained 7 bases not matched to a gene. The V gene's germline CDR1 is SGHKS and CDR2 YYEKEE (reference sequence). The CDR3 is made up of 17 amino acids. CDR3 sequence reads: CASTRLAGAFSYNEQFF. The CDR3 DNA reads TGTGCCAGCACCCGACTAGCGGGGGCCTTCTCCTACAATGAGCAGTTCTTC.

V is TRBV29-1 and J is TRBJ1-1; D gene ambiguous. The CDR3 length is 17 residues. CDR1 and CDR2 from the germline V gene are SQVTM and ANQGSEA. V lost 2 bases and J 4 bases, leaving 23 bases between the germline ends. CDR3 amino acids: CSVEHLGPRLLGTEAFF. The CDR3 DNA is TGCAGCGTTGAACACTTAGGACCCCGCCTACTAGGCACTGAAGCTTTCTTT.

This sequence joins TRBV7-2 and TRBJ1-3; D remains ambiguous. The V end was cut by 1 base, the J end by 8 bases, with 12 bases between. Germline loops: CDR1 SGHTA, CDR2 FQGNSA. CDR3 length equals 14 residues. The CDR3: CASSLESLRHTIYF. The CDR3 nucleotides are TGTGCCAGCAGCTTAGAATCACTCCGGCACACCATATATTTT. Together with reference TRBV7-2 and TRBJ1-3, the CDR3 gives the full variable domain: GAGVSQSPSNKVTEKGKDVELRCDPISGHTALYWYRQSLGQGLEFLIYFQGNSAPDKSGLPSDRFSAERTGGSVSTLTIQRTQQEDSAVYLCASSLESLRHTIYFGEGSWLTVV.

The sample holds one count of this clonotype. This may be a read error, as it is one base from a much larger clone. J is TRBJ2-6 and V is TRBV7-9, with D perhaps matching TRBD1 (5 bases). Per the germline V gene, CDR1 is SEHNR and CDR2 is FQNEAQ (reference sequence). The CDR3 sequence is 16 residues long. For the CDR3, the DNA is TGTGCCAGCAGCTGGGGCATAAGCGCTGGGGCCAACGTCCTGAATTTC. Amino acids: CASSWGISAGANVLNF.

The genes are TRBV3-1 and TRBJ2-7; D might be TRBD1 (6 bases). V lost 0 bases and J lost 4, with 19 bases in between. The CDR3 length is 17 residues. Germline V lookup: CDR1 LGHDT, CDR2 YNNKEL (reference sequence). CDR3 region: CASSQDIRVGQTYEQYF. The CDR3 nucleotides read TGTGCCAGCAGCCAAGATATTAGAGTAGGACAGACTTACGAGCAGTACTTC.

DNA of the CDR3: TGTGCCACCAGTGATCAAAGTCCCGGGACAGCCAACTATGGCTACACCTTC. As protein: CATSDQSPGTANYGYTF. The chain has TRBV24-1 and TRBJ1-2, with 7 positions matching TRBD1. Trimming removed 3 bases from V and 2 bases from J; junction bases left unmatched: 11. Per germline, CDR1 KGHDR and CDR2 SFDVKD. CDR3 length: 17 residues.

The V call is TRBV4-2, the J call TRBJ2-1; TRBD2 matches 9 bases. The CDR3 length is 16 residues. V was pared by 4 bases and J by 4 bases, with 8 bases of the junction left unmatched. Germline V gene sequence: CDR1 LGHNA, CDR2 YNFKEQ. CDR3 in DNA: TGTGCCAGCAGCCCGGAGGGAGCGGGGGGTTACAATGAGCAGTTCTTC. Its translation is CASSPEGAGGYNEQFF.

This clonotype has a count of ten or more. This rearrangement joins TRBV29-1 to TRBJ2-7, with TRBD2 identical over 11 bases. Germline loops: CDR1 SQVTM, CDR2 ANQGSEA. V lost 7 bases to trimming and J lost 4 bases; unmatched junction nucleotides: 6. The CDR3 totals 13 residues. CDR3 sequence (DNA): TGCAGCGCTCTACTAGCGGGGGTATACGAGCAGTACTTC. This encodes CSALLAGVYEQYF.